The 21 T cell receptor beta chains given below trace back to one sample, sequenced in a study of cytomegalovirus exposure and HLA in healthy donors. The PCR used 60 Vbeta and 13 Jbeta primers. Data came from immunoSEQ multiplex PCR; TCRdb stores just in-frame clones and leaves some out. The sample consists of about 110,000 clones, roughly 70% of them appearing once. The specimen was PBMCs. These receptors came from a male donor in good health and CMV-seropositive.

CDR3 in amino acids: CASSPKTGTSLSDTQYF. The CDR3 region has the DNA TGTGCCAGCAGCCCTAAAACAGGGACTAGCCTTTCGGATACGCAGTATTTT. The chain uses TRBV7-9 and TRBJ2-3, with 9 bases lining up with TRBD2. Germline V lookup: CDR1 SEHNR, CDR2 FQNEAQ (reference sequence). V shed 5 bases and J 6 bases; nucleotides not matched to a gene: 15. CDR3 size: 17 residues.

In this sample, this clone turned up once. The chain uses TRBV5-1 and TRBJ2-3, with 9 bases matching TRBD2. The germline V gene has CDR1 SGHRS and CDR2 YFSETQ. The V and J ends lost 3 bases and 9 bases, in that order; junction bases with no gene match: 11. The CDR3 is 15 amino acids. CDR3 protein: CASSSRLGLAGTQYF. CDR3 in DNA: TGCGCCAGCAGCTCCCGTTTAGGTCTAGCGGGGACGCAGTATTTT.

V gene TRBV29-1 combines with J gene TRBJ2-7; 9 bases are shared with TRBD1. The trim removed 4 bases at V and 5 bases at J, leaving 6 bases unmatched. CDR1 and CDR2 (germline): SQVTM, ANQGSEA. This CDR3 has 13 amino acids. The CDR3 region has the DNA TGCAGCGTTGGGAGGGGACAGGGAGACGAGCAGTACTTC. Its protein is CSVGRGQGDEQYF.

The rearrangement uses TRBV7-2 and TRBJ2-3; tentative D call: TRBD2 (7 bases). The V end was cut by 1 base, the J end by 5 bases, with 16 bases between. This CDR3 has 16 residues. CDR1 and CDR2 (germline): SGHTA, FQGNSA. CDR3 region: CASSLVARGQGDTQYF. The CDR3 region has the DNA TGTGCCAGCAGCTTAGTAGCGCGGGGGCAGGGAGATACGCAGTATTTT.

This clone turned up a few times. The V and J genes are TRBV4-2 and TRBJ1-5; tentatively, D is TRBD1 (6 bases). This CDR3 region has 15 residues. Germline V gene sequence: CDR1 LGHNA, CDR2 YNFKEQ. Trimming cost V 3 bases and J 3 bases, with 12 bases left between them. CDR3 region: CASSHLQGNNQPQHF. CDR3 DNA sequence: TGTGCCAGCAGCCACCTACAGGGCAACAATCAGCCCCAGCATTTT.

The chain joins TRBV14 to TRBJ2-7, with D uncertain. The CDR3 has 11 amino acids. Trimming left V 3 bases short and J 6 bases short, with 6 bases between. Germline assignment: CDR1 SGHDN and CDR2 FVKESK. The CDR3 region is CASSHGVEQYF. DNA of the CDR3: TGTGCCAGCAGCCATGGAGTCGAGCAGTACTTC.

The V and J genes are TRBV7-3 and TRBJ2-3; 8 positions agree with TRBD1. The J segment lost 1 base and the V segment lost 5 bases, leaving 2 bases of the junction unmatched. CDR1 is SGHTA, CDR2 FQGTGA, per germline. The CDR3 spans 14 residues. This CDR3 is CASSPTGGTDTQYF. In DNA, the CDR3 is TGTGCCAGCAGCCCGACAGGGGGCACAGATACGCAGTATTTT.

In its sample, this clone was seen a few times. The rearrangement links TRBV4-3 to TRBJ1-5; D ambiguous. V was clipped by 8 bases and J by 2 bases, with 4 bases between them. Germline loops: CDR1 LGHNA, CDR2 YSLEER. The CDR3 consists of 11 residues. The CDR3 DNA reads as TGCGCCAGCGAGGGCAATCAGCCCCAGCATTTT. This codes for CASEGNQPQHF.

This clone has more than one count but fewer than ten. The chain is built from TRBV28 and TRBJ2-7; weak D call: TRBD1 (5 bases). V lost 8 bases and J 2 bases, leaving 10 bases between the germline ends. The CDR3 runs to 12 residues. Germline CDR1 is MDHEN and CDR2 is SYDVKM. CDR3 DNA sequence: TGTGCCAGCGCAGGGCCAGCCTACGAGCAGTACTTC. This encodes CASAGPAYEQYF.

The V call is TRBV5-1, the J call TRBJ2-5; 12 bases are shared with TRBD1. CDR1 is SGHRS, CDR2 YFSETQ, per germline. Unmatched junction bases numbered 4, after V lost 0 bases and J lost 4 bases. This CDR3 region has 16 residues. The CDR3 DNA sequence: TGCGCCAGCAGCTTGGCCGGGACAGGGGGCGTAGAGACCCAGTACTTC. This sequence encodes CASSLAGTGGVETQYF.

This clone was counted only a few times. The V call is TRBV29-1, the J call TRBJ2-3; D unresolved. The CDR3 sequence is 14 residues long. V was cut by 0 bases and J by 0 bases, with 7 bases left in between. Germline lookup yields CDR1 SQVTM and CDR2 ANQGSEA. The CDR3 DNA is TGCAGCGTTGAAGATCCACGGAGCACAGATACGCAGTATTTT. Translated, it gives CSVEDPRSTDTQYF.

This chain uses TRBV15 with TRBJ2-1; maybe TRBD2 (6 bases). The V end was cut by 0 bases, the J end by 10 bases, with 13 bases between. The CDR3 totals 14 residues. Germline V gene lookup returns CDR1 LNHNV and CDR2 YYDKDF (reference sequence). The CDR3 is CATSREQGGAEQFF. DNA for the CDR3: TGTGCCACCAGCAGAGAACAAGGAGGGGCCGAGCAGTTCTTC. Looking up the rest from reference TRBV15 and TRBJ2-1 gives the full variable domain: DAMVIQNPRYQVTQFGKPVTLSCSQTLNHNVMYWYQQKSSQAPKLLFHYYDKDFNNEADTPDNFQSRRPNTSFCFLDIRSPGLGDTAMYLCATSREQGGAEQFFGPGTRLTVL.

The chain is built from TRBV7-9 and TRBJ2-1, with 9 nucleotides matching TRBD2. This CDR3 spans 13 amino acids. Per germline, CDR1 SEHNR and CDR2 FQNEAQ (reference sequence). V was pared by 10 bases and J by 9 bases, with 10 bases of the junction left unmatched. CDR3 DNA sequence: TGTGCCACCAGTAAGCGGGGGGACGTTGAGCAGTTCTTC. It translates to CATSKRGDVEQFF. The full variable domain, completed using reference TRBV7-9 and TRBJ2-1, is DTGVSQNPRHKITKRGQNVTFRCDPISEHNRLYWYRQTLGQGPEFLTYFQNEAQLEKSRLLSDRFSAERPKGSFSTLEIQRTEQGDSAMYLCATSKRGDVEQFFGPGTRLTVL.

The chain uses TRBV25-1 and TRBJ2-7, with D tentatively TRBD1 (5 bases). Germline CDR1 reads MGHDK; CDR2 reads SYGVNS. CDR3 length: 14 residues. The V gene lost 4 bases and the J gene lost 2 bases, with 12 bases spanning the gap. CDR3 in DNA: TGTGCCAGCAGTGCTCGGACACCTCCCTACGAGCAGTACTTC. Translation: CASSARTPPYEQYF.

The gene calls are TRBV30 and TRBJ2-3, with D possibly matching TRBD2 (5 bases). V lost 3 bases, J lost 2 bases, and 15 bases lay in between. This CDR3 contains 15 residues. CDR1 is GTSNPN and CDR2 is SVGIG in the germline V gene (reference sequence). The CDR3 sequence: CAWRKGVILTDTQYF. Here the CDR3 DNA reads TGTGCCTGGAGGAAGGGAGTGATACTCACAGATACGCAGTATTTT.

The rearrangement uses TRBV7-3 and TRBJ1-1, with TRBD1 identical over 9 bases. The CDR3 spans 16 residues. Germline trimming cut 5 bases from V and 4 bases from J; bases unmatched to any gene: 11. Germline V gene data show CDR1 as SGHTA and CDR2 as FQGTGA. CDR3 DNA sequence: TGTGCCAGCAGCCCAAAGTCGACAGGGGGTACCACTGAAGCTTTCTTT. Translation: CASSPKSTGGTTEAFF.

This chain joins TRBV9 and TRBJ1-3; a possible D gene is TRBD1 (6 bases). The CDR3 spans 14 residues. Germline V lookup: CDR1 SGDLS, CDR2 YYNGEE. Trimming pared 2 bases from V and 2 bases from J, leaving 8 bases between. The CDR3 DNA follows: TGTGCCAGCAGCGTGACAGGAGCTGGAAACACCATATATTTT. This codes for CASSVTGAGNTIYF.

This chain uses TRBV7-3 with TRBJ2-2, with D perhaps matching TRBD2 (5 bases). V shed 5 bases and J shed 6 bases, with 16 bases lying between them. Looked up from germline, CDR1 is SGHTA and CDR2 is FQGTGA. CDR3 length equals 15 residues. The CDR3 bases are TGTGCCAGCAGCCCCTACGAGGGATTTGCCGGGGAGCTGTTTTTT. Translation: CASSPYEGFAGELFF. The entire variable domain, with the rest obtained from reference TRBV7-3 and TRBJ2-2, is as follows: GAGVSQTPSNKVTEKGKYVELRCDPISGHTALYWYRQSLGQGPEFLIYFQGTGAADDSGLPNDRFFAVRPEGSVSTLKIQRTERGDSAVYLCASSPYEGFAGELFFGEGSRLTVL.

The DNA of the CDR3 is TGTGCCAGCAGCTTAGGCGGAGCGGGGGGGTTCTTC. Translation: CASSLGGAGGFF. The genes are TRBV7-2 and TRBJ2-1, with TRBD2 matching over 9 bases. V dropped 1 base and J dropped 15; count of bases not matched to a gene: 4. CDR3 length equals 12 residues. The germline CDR1 and CDR2 sequences are SGHTA and FQGNSA.

The V call is TRBV6-1, the J call TRBJ2-3; TRBD2 aligns across 7 bases. Trimming at V came to 0 bases and at J to 6 bases, leaving 6 bases not matched to a gene. This CDR3 has 15 residues. Looked up from germline, CDR1 is MNHNS and CDR2 is SASEGT. The CDR3 reads CASSEAGGNFDTQYF. The DNA for the CDR3 is TGTGCCAGCAGTGAAGCGGGGGGGAACTTCGATACGCAGTATTTT.

The chain has TRBV7-3 and TRBJ2-2; 9 bases map to TRBD2. J was trimmed by 6 bases and V by 2 bases; bases with no gene match: 7. This CDR3 region has 16 residues. CDR1 and CDR2 (germline): SGHTA, FQGTGA. Here the CDR3 reads CASSLFSGGTPGELFF. Written as DNA, the CDR3 is TGTGCCAGCAGCTTATTTAGCGGGGGAACCCCCGGGGAGCTGTTTTTT.